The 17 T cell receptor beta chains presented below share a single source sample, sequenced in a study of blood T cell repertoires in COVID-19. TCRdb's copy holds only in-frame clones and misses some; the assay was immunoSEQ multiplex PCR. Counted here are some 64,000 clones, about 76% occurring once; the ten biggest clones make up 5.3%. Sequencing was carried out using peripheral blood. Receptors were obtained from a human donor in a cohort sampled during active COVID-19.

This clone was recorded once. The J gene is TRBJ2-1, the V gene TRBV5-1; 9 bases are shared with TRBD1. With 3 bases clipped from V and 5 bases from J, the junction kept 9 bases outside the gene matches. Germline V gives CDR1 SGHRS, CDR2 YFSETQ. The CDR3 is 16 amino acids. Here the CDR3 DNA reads TGCGCCAGCAGCTCGTCCACAGGGGGCGCCCACAATGAGCAGTTCTTC. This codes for CASSSSTGGAHNEQFF.

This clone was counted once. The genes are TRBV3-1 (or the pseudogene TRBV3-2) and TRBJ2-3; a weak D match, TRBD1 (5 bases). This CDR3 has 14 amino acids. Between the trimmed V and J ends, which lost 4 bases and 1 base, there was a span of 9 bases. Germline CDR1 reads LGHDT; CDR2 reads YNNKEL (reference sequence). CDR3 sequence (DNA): TGTGCCAGCAGCCCCGGACACGGCACAGATACGCAGTATTTT. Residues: CASSPGHGTDTQYF.

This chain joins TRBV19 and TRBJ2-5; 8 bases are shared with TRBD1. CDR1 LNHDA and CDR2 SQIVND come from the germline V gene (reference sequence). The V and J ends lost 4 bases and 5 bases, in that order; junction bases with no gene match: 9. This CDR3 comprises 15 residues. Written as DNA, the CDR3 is TGTGCCAGTAGTACCGGGACAGGTCGAGGGGAGACCCAGTACTTC. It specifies CASSTGTGRGETQYF.

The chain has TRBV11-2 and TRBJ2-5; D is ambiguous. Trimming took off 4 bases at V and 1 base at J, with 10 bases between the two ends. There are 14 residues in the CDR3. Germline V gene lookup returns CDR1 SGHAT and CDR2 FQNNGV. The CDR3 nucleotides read TGTGCCAGCAGCTCGTCCCAGGTCCAAGAGACCCAGTACTTC. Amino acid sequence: CASSSSQVQETQYF.

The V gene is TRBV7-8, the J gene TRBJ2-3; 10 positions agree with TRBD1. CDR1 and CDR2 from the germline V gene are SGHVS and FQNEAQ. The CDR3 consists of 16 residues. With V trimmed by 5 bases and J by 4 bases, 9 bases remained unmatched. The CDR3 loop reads CASSPSGGQGSDTQYF. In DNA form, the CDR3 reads TGTGCCAGCAGCCCCAGCGGGGGACAGGGGTCAGATACGCAGTATTTT.

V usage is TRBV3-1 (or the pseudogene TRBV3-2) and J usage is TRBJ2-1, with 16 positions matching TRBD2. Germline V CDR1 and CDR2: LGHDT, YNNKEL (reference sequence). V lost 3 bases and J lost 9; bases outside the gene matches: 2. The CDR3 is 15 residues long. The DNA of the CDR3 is TGTGCCAGCAGCCAGGGACTAGCGGGGGGGGGTGAGCAGTTCTTC. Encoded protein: CASSQGLAGGGEQFF.

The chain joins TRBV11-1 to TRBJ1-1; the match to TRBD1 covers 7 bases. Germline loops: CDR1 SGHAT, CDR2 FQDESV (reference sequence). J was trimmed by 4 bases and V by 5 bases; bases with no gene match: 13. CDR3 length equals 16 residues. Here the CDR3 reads CASSPGTAFVGTEAFF. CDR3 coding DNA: TGTGCCAGCAGCCCCGGGACAGCATTCGTCGGCACTGAAGCTTTCTTT.

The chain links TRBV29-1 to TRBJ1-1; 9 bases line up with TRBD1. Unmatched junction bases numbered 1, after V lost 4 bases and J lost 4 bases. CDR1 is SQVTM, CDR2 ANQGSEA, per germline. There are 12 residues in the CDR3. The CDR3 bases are TGCAGCGTTGTGACAGGGGGCACTGAAGCTTTCTTT. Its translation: CSVVTGGTEAFF.

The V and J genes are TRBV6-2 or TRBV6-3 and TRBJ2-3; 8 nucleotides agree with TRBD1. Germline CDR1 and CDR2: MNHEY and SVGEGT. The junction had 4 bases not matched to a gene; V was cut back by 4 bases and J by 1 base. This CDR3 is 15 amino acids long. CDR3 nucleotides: TGTGCCAGCAGTTCATACAGGGGGGGCACAGATACGCAGTATTTT. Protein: CASSSYRGGTDTQYF.

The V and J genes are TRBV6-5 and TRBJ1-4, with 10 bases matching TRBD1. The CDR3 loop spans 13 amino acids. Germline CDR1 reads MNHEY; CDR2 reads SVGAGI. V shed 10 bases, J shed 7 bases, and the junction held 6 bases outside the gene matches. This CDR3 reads CAITGTGVEKLFF. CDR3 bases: TGTGCCATCACCGGGACAGGGGTTGAAAAACTGTTTTTT.

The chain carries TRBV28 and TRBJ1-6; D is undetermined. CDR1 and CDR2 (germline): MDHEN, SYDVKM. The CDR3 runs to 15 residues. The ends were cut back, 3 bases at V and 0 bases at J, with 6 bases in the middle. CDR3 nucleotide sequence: TGTGCCAGCAGTTTGGGAGGCTCCTATAATTCACCCCTCCACTTT. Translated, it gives CASSLGGSYNSPLHF.

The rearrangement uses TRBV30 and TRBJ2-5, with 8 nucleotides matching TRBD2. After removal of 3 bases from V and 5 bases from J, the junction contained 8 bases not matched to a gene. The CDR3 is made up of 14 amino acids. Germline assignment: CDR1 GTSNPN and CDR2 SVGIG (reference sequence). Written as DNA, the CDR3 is TGTGCCTGGAGCCGGGGGGGGAAGAGGGAGACCCAGTACTTC. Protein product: CAWSRGGKRETQYF.

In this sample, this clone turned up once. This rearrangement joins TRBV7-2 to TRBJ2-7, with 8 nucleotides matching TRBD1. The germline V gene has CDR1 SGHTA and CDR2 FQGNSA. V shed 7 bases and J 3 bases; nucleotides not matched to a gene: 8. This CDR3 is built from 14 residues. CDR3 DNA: TGTGCCAGCACCCTCGAGACAGGGGTCTACGAGCAGTACTTC. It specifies CASTLETGVYEQYF.

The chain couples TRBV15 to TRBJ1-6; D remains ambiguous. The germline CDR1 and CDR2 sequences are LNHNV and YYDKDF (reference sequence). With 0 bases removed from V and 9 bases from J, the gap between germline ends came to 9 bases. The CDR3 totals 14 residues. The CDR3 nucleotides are TGTGCCACCAGCAGAGATGCCTATGGTTCACCCCTCCACTTT. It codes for CATSRDAYGSPLHF.

CDR3 amino acids: CASSRQGGPRQPQHF. The CDR3 DNA sequence: TGTGCCAGCAGTAGACAGGGGGGTCCTAGGCAGCCCCAGCATTTT. V is TRBV6-6 and J is TRBJ1-5, with 9 bases identical to TRBD1. J gave up 7 bases and V 5 bases, and 9 bases lay outside the gene matches. This CDR3 has 15 amino acids. Germline V gene data show CDR1 as MNHNY and CDR2 as SVGAGI (reference sequence).

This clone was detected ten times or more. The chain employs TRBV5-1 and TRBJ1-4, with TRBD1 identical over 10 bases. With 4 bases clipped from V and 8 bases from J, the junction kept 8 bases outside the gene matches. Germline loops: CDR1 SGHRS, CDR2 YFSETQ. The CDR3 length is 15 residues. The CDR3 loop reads CASSPRDRGREKLFF. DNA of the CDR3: TGCGCCAGCAGCCCGAGGGACAGGGGACGCGAAAAACTGTTTTTT.

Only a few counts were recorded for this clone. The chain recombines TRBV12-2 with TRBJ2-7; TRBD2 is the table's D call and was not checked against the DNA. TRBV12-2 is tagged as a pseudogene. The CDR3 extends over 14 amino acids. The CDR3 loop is CASRLGPGTVEQYF. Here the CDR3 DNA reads TGTGCAAGTCGCTTAGGGCCGGGGACTGTCGAGCAGTACTTC.